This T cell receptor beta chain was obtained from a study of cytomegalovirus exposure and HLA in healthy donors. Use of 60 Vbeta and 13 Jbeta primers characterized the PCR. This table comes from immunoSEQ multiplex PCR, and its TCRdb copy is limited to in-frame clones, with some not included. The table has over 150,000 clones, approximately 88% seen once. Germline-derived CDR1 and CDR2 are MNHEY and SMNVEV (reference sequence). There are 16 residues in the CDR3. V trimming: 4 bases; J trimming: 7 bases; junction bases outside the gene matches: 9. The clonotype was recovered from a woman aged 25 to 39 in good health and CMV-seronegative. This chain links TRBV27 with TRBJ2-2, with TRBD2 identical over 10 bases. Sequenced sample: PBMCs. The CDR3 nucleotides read TGTGCCAGCAGTTGGACCGGGACTAGCGTAAACGGGGAGCTGTTTTTT. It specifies CASSWTGTSVNGELFF.